This TCR beta chain was captured in a study of blood T cell repertoires in COVID-19. Study in general: Italy, Spain and the United States were the sources of the convalescent and acute COVID-19 samples.

Sequencing was performed with immunoSEQ multiplex PCR; in TCRdb, only in-frame clones are kept and a portion is missing. The profile covers roughly 380,000 clones, with about 87% appearing a single time and approximately 1.2% taken by the ten largest. The sample comprised PBMCs or T cells enriched from blood (not recorded which). The sequence was collected from a man aged 25 to 40 who had recovered from COVID-19.

CDR3 in amino acids: CASSLWTGGVNTEAFF. The CDR3 DNA reads TGTGCCAGCAGCTTATGGACAGGGGGAGTGAACACTGAAGCTTTCTTT. J is TRBJ1-1 and V is TRBV5-4; 10 bases are shared with TRBD1. This CDR3 has 16 residues. V was clipped by 2 bases and J by 0 bases; unmatched bases: 4. Per the germline V gene, CDR1 is SGHNT and CDR2 is YYREEE (reference sequence).